Below, 13 T cell receptor beta chains from the same sample are listed, as sequenced in a study of T cell responses to AZD1222 COVID-19 vaccine. TCRdb's table, derived via immunoSEQ multiplex PCR, lists solely in-frame clones and lacks some. The table includes fewer than 85,000 clones, about 91% detected once. Sequenced here: peripheral blood, sampled on day 0 of MenACWY control vaccination. The receptors here all came from an adult in good health.

The chain uses TRBV2 and TRBJ2-2; D possibly corresponds to TRBD1 (6 bases). The germline V gene has CDR1 SNHLY and CDR2 FYNNEI. The V end lost 8 bases, the J end lost 4 bases, and 14 bases lay between the germline ends. This CDR3 has 14 amino acids. The CDR3 region is CASGGTLFTGELFF. CDR3 in DNA: TGTGCCAGCGGTGGGACACTTTTCACCGGGGAGCTGTTTTTT.

This clone was seen just once. V usage is TRBV5-8 and J usage is TRBJ1-2; TRBD1 might be the D (6 bases). Deletions cut 1 base from V and 4 bases from J, with 14 bases between. CDR3 length: 15 amino acids. Germline loops: CDR1 SGHTS, CDR2 YDEGEE. The CDR3 here is CASSLWGGRGYGYTF. The DNA for the CDR3 is TGTGCCAGCAGCTTGTGGGGGGGGCGAGGCTATGGCTACACCTTC.

The V call is TRBV28, the J call TRBJ1-4; no reliable D call. V lost 5 bases to trimming and J lost 2 bases, with 15 bases between them. The CDR3 length is 16 residues. The V gene's germline CDR1 is MDHEN and CDR2 SYDVKM. The CDR3 protein is CASSPIDLVTNEKLFF. The CDR3 DNA sequence: TGTGCCAGCAGTCCAATTGATTTGGTTACTAATGAAAAACTGTTTTTT.

The chain combines TRBV19 with TRBJ1-5; 7 bases align to TRBD1. The CDR3 is made up of 17 amino acids. Germline V gene data show CDR1 as LNHDA and CDR2 as SQIVND (reference sequence). V gave up 5 bases and J gave up 3 bases; unmatched junction bases: 13. The CDR3 DNA sequence: TGTGCCAGTAGTTCCCGGACAGGCCAGCCCCTCAATCAGCCCCAGCATTTT. It codes for CASSSRTGQPLNQPQHF.

This clone was picked up one time. CDR3 region: CASSPLAETGDEQFF. CDR3 sequence (DNA): TGTGCCAGCTCACCCCTAGCGGAGACTGGGGATGAGCAGTTCTTC. The chain combines TRBV18 with TRBJ2-1, with TRBD2 identical over 7 bases. With V trimmed by 3 bases and J by 8 bases, 10 bases remained unmatched. The germline CDR1 and CDR2 sequences are KGHSH and LQKENI. This CDR3 contains 15 residues.

The J gene is TRBJ2-3, the V gene TRBV3-1 (or the pseudogene TRBV3-2); unclear D gene. Trimming pared 6 bases from V and 0 bases from J, leaving 10 bases between. Germline loops: CDR1 LGHDT, CDR2 YNNKEL (reference sequence). The CDR3 has 14 residues. This CDR3 is CASRSRISTDTQYF. DNA for the CDR3: TGTGCCAGCAGGTCTAGAATTAGCACAGATACGCAGTATTTT.

This rearrangement joins TRBV2 to TRBJ1-6; D is undetermined. The ends were cut back, 7 bases at V and 7 bases at J, with 11 bases in the middle. This CDR3 has 13 residues. In germline, CDR1 is SNHLY, CDR2 FYNNEI. CDR3 coding DNA: TGTGCCAGCACGGCACAATACAATTCACCCCTCCACTTT. Its protein product is CASTAQYNSPLHF.

Remarks on this clone: Germline and junction disagree at one end, which may indicate a read error. The chain combines TRBV7-9 with TRBJ2-2; D possibly corresponds to TRBD2 (5 bases). The germline gives CDR1 SEHNR, CDR2 FQNEAQ (reference sequence). The CDR3 is 15 amino acids. The chain's CDR3 is CASSLAAGFLGELFF. The DNA for the CDR3 is TGTGCCAGCAGCCTAGCCGCTGGGTTCTTGGGGGAGCTGTTTTTT.

V usage is TRBV6-5 and J usage is TRBJ2-3; TRBD2 agrees at 10 bases. The germline gives CDR1 MNHEY, CDR2 SVGAGI. J was trimmed by 2 bases and V by 4 bases; bases with no gene match: 3. CDR3 length equals 15 residues. CDR3 nucleotide sequence: TGTGCCAGCAGTTTTAGCGGGGGGTCCACAGATACGCAGTATTTT. This translates into CASSFSGGSTDTQYF.

The rearrangement joins TRBV2 to TRBJ2-3, with D unclear. V was clipped by 2 bases and J by 0 bases, with 9 bases between them. The CDR3 is 15 amino acids. CDR1 is SNHLY and CDR2 is FYNNEI in the germline V gene. The CDR3 nucleotides are TGTGCCAGCAGTGAACAGACCGTGAGCACAGATACGCAGTATTTT. Its protein product is CASSEQTVSTDTQYF.

This chain links TRBV6-5 with TRBJ1-2, with 7 nucleotides matching TRBD1. The germline CDR1 and CDR2 sequences are MNHEY and SVGAGI. CDR3 length: 13 residues. V shed 7 bases and J 7 bases; nucleotides not matched to a gene: 9. In nucleotides, the CDR3 is TGTGCCAGCAAGGATACAGGGGTTTTTGGCTACACCTTC. This translates into CASKDTGVFGYTF.

V is TRBV19 and J is TRBJ2-5; no clear D. CDR1 is LNHDA and CDR2 is SQIVND in the germline V gene (reference sequence). This CDR3 has 13 amino acids. V was clipped by 6 bases and J by 0 bases, with 8 bases between them. CDR3 loop: CASRARNQETQYF. Written as DNA, the CDR3 is TGTGCCAGTAGGGCCCGGAACCAAGAGACCCAGTACTTC. Supplemented by reference TRBV19 and TRBJ2-5, the full variable domain reads DGGITQSPKYLFRKEGQNVTLSCEQNLNHDAMYWYRQDPGQGLRLIYYSQIVNDFQKGDIAEGYSVSREKKESFPLTVTSAQKNPTAFYLCASRARNQETQYFGPGTRLLVL.

V usage is TRBV11-3 and J usage is TRBJ2-7, with 8 bases lining up with TRBD1. V lost 1 base, J lost 3 bases, and 5 bases stayed unmatched. Germline CDR1 reads SGHNT; CDR2 reads YENEEA. The CDR3 length is 15 residues. For the CDR3, the DNA is TGTGCCAGCAGCTTAGCTTGGGGACAGGACTACGAGCAGTACTTC. Protein sequence: CASSLAWGQDYEQYF.